The T cell receptor beta chain under discussion was sequenced for a study of technical replicates of blood from four donors. V lost 7 bases, J lost 7 bases, and 22 bases stayed unmatched. This CDR3 contains 19 residues. CDR1 and CDR2 (germline): LNHDA, SQIVND (reference sequence). Using immunoSEQ multiplex PCR, the repertoire was profiled, and TCRdb retains in-frame clones only, with some absent. The repertoire holds about 81,000 clones, with 75% to 90% as singletons. The receptor's source is a human donor in good health. Some clones in this sample may be carry-over from other donors' samples. Sequenced: PBMCs. The J gene is TRBJ2-1, the V gene TRBV19, with 10 positions matching TRBD2. The chain's CDR3 is CASTTLLGGESGRANEQFF. The CDR3 DNA reads TGTGCCAGTACCACCCTTCTGGGAGGGGAGAGCGGGAGGGCAAATGAGCAGTTCTTC.